These T cell receptor beta chains were read from a single sample in a study of OX40 agonist ivuxolimab in advanced cancers. The table came from immunoSEQ multiplex PCR; TCRdb's copy has only in-frame clones and leaves some out. This table holds fewer than 25,000 clones, roughly 80% found once. Sequencing used CD4+ or CD8+ T cells sorted from blood, obtained in a trial of the OX40 agonist ivuxolimab. The receptors were sampled from an adult with an advanced solid tumor such as melanoma, head and neck, liver or kidney cancer. CDR3s include the opening cysteine and the closing phenylalanine or tryptophan. D genes are given only for firm matches. Size tells how often a clone was seen (once, few, many) or the class of an expanded clone, and some rows leave it out.

clone_size j_call v_call d_call cdr3_nt cdr3_aa
NA TRBJ1-3 TRBV2 TRBD1 TGTGCCAGCAGAAGGACAGGGGGTAGCTCTGGAAACACCATATATTTT CASRRTGGSSGNTIYF
NA TRBJ1-5 TRBV5-6 TRBD1 TGTGCCAGCAGCTTGGACCGGGACAGGGGCCAGCCCCAGCATTTT CASSLDRDRGQPQHF
medium-sized TRBJ1-1 TRBV7-9 NA TGTGCCAGCAGCTTAGCGCTCGGCCCCGCAGCTTTCTTT CASSLALGPAAFF
NA TRBJ1-3 TRBV28 NA TGTGCCAGCAGTTTTCTAAACACCATATATTTT CASSFLNTIYF
few TRBJ2-7 TRBV2 NA TGTGCCAGCAGTGAAGGGGGAGGGGGCCCCTACGAGCAGTACTTC CASSEGGGGPYEQYF
NA TRBJ1-5 TRBV27 NA TGTGCCAGCAGTTTACGCCCGTACAATCAGCCCCAGCATTTT CASSLRPYNQPQHF
NA TRBJ2-5 TRBV7-6 NA TGTGCCAGCAGCGCACGGACGGAAGGGGAGACCCAGTACTTC CASSARTEGETQYF
NA TRBJ2-7 TRBV28 NA TGTGCCAGCACCGGAGGATTGGACGAGCAGTACTTC CASTGGLDEQYF
NA TRBJ2-1 TRBV9 NA TGTGCCAGCAGCGTAACAGGGGGGGTCTACAATGAGCAGTTCTTC CASSVTGGVYNEQFF
NA TRBJ1-6 TRBV6-4 NA TGTGCCAGCAGTTTAGGACCGGCCCATAATTCACCCCTCCACTTT CASSLGPAHNSPLHF
few TRBJ1-1 TRBV7-9 TRBD1 TGTGCCAGCAGCTCTAGTCCCGGGACAGGGACGGACACTGAAGCTTTCTTT CASSSSPGTGTDTEAFF
NA TRBJ1-1 TRBV19 TRBD1 TGTGCCAGTAGTCCATTTTACGCCTCAGCCGGGACAGGGAGGGTGAACACTGAAGCTTTCTTT CASSPFYASAGTGRVNTEAFF
medium-sized TRBJ1-5 TRBV27 NA TGTGCCAGCAGTTTAGGAAGGGGTCAGCCCCAGCATTTT CASSLGRGQPQHF
few TRBJ1-5 TRBV7-2 NA TGTGCCAGCAGCGACGGACGGTATAGCAATCAGCCCCAGCATTTT CASSDGRYSNQPQHF
NA TRBJ2-1 TRBV27 NA TGTGCCAGCAGTCCCCTTAGAGGGAGCTCCTACAATGAGCAGTTCTTC CASSPLRGSSYNEQFF
NA TRBJ2-7 TRBV10-3 NA TGTGCCCTACCCGGGGCTACCACCTACGAGCAGTACTTC CALPGATTYEQYF
NA TRBJ2-7 TRBV27 NA TGTGCCAGCAGTTTATCCGGGCCGGGTGCGGGCTACGAGCAGTACTTC CASSLSGPGAGYEQYF
NA TRBJ2-7 TRBV19 TRBD2 TGTGCCAGTAGTATTGAACTAGCGGCCTACGAGCAGTACTTC CASSIELAAYEQYF
NA TRBJ2-5 TRBV15 TRBD2 TGTGCCACCAGCAGAGATCTAACTAGCGGGGGGTTGGAAGAGACCCAGTACTTC CATSRDLTSGGLEETQYF
few TRBJ1-1 TRBV6-5 NA TGTGCCAGCAGTTTCCAGGGAGGTCTCGCTGAAGCTTTCTTT CASSFQGGLAEAFF
NA TRBJ2-4 TRBV28 TRBD2 TGTGCCAGTTCGCCAGGGAGGGACATTCAGTACTTC CASSPGRDIQYF
NA TRBJ2-7 TRBV9 TRBD1 TGTGCCAGCAGCGCCGACCCAGGGGGAGAGCAGTACTTC CASSADPGGEQYF
NA TRBJ2-3 TRBV6-4 NA TGTGCCAGCAGTGACTCGGCAGAGGCAGATACGCAGTATTTT CASSDSAEADTQYF
NA TRBJ2-7 TRBV7-9 NA TGTGCCAGCAGCTTAGTAGGGGGAGCCTACGAGCAGTACTTC CASSLVGGAYEQYF
NA TRBJ2-2 TRBV9 NA TGTGCCAGCAGCCAGATGGTTTCCGGAATCGGGGAGCTGTTTTTT CASSQMVSGIGELFF
NA TRBJ2-1 TRBV5-1 NA TGCGCCAGCAATTTAGGGGACTCGACCAGCTCCTACAATGAGCAGTTCTTC CASNLGDSTSSYNEQFF
NA TRBJ2-3 TRBV16 NA TGTGCCAGCAGCCACCCAGAGTCAGATACGCAGTATTTT CASSHPESDTQYF
NA TRBJ2-1 TRBV28 NA TGTGCCAGCAGTTTATCTGCCCCCAATGAGCAGTTCTTC CASSLSAPNEQFF
NA TRBJ2-1 TRBV9 NA TGTGCCAGCAGCGTAGAAAGGACTAACTACAATGAGCAGTTCTTC CASSVERTNYNEQFF
NA TRBJ2-3 TRBV9 TRBD2 TGTGCCAGCAGCGTAGTAGCGGGGGACACAGATACGCAGTATTTT CASSVVAGDTDTQYF
NA TRBJ2-4 TRBV7-2 NA TGTGCCAGCAGCTTAATAGCCAAAAACATTCAGTACTTC CASSLIAKNIQYF
NA TRBJ2-3 TRBV9 NA TGTGCCAGCAGCCCCCCCCGCTGGCCACCCACAGATACGCAGTATTTT CASSPPRWPPTDTQYF
NA TRBJ1-2 TRBV9 NA TGTGCCAGCAGCTTAGACTTCTATGGCTACACCTTC CASSLDFYGYTF
NA TRBJ1-1 TRBV4-1 NA TGCGCCAGCAGCCAAGAATGGGGGGCGCCGGGAACTGAAGCTTTCTTT CASSQEWGAPGTEAFF
NA TRBJ2-7 TRBV28 NA TGTGCCAGCAGTTCAGCAGGCGAGCAGTACTTC CASSSAGEQYF
few TRBJ1-2 TRBV7-9 TRBD1 TGTGCCAGCAGCCGACAGGGACAGGGGCTGTCATATGGCTACACCTTC CASSRQGQGLSYGYTF
NA TRBJ1-2 TRBV5-6 NA TGTGCCAGCAGCTTTGGGACTTCTAACTATGGCTACACCTTC CASSFGTSNYGYTF
NA TRBJ1-2 TRBV7-8 NA TGTGCCAGCAGCCCACTTGTAATACAGGGAAACTATGGCTACACCTTC CASSPLVIQGNYGYTF
few TRBJ2-5 TRBV4-2 NA TGTGCCAGCAGCCAAGCGGTGGATTCTGGGGAGACCCAGTACTTC CASSQAVDSGETQYF
NA TRBJ2-7 TRBV7-9 TRBD1 TGTGCCAGCAGTCGGGACAGCTTCTACGAGCAGTACTTC CASSRDSFYEQYF